The 14 T cell receptor beta chains in this list originate from one sample, sequenced in a study of regulatory T cells in long-lasting Graves disease. Documented time point: persistent/refractory GD, antithyroid drugs over 5 years with positive TRAb. Extracted PBMC RNA gave rise to the TCR library. HTBI primers from iRepertoire and Arm-PCR of CDR3 regions yielded the TCR beta libraries. TCRdb reprocessed the multiplex PCR reads via MiXCR and lists one record per CDR3 protein. The sample includes about 450,000 distinct CDR3 sequences, 20% to 30% of them seen just once. The sample consisted of peripheral blood mononuclear cells (PBMCs), taken when the disease was refractory, from a patient treated with antithyroid drugs. All receptors come from a female donor with Graves disease.

As regards this clonotype: This probably arose from a read error, given a far larger clone one base away. The chain recombines TRBV12-3 or TRBV12-4 with TRBJ1-6; D is uncertain. The CDR3 length is 12 residues. The CDR3 sequence is CASRRESTEVFF. CDR3 in DNA: TGTGCCAGCAGAAGGGAATCCACTGAAGTTTTCTTT.

The rearrangement uses TRBV24-1 and TRBJ2-7, with D possibly matching TRBD1 (6 bases). The V gene's germline CDR1 is KGHDR and CDR2 SFDVKD. This CDR3 has 13 residues. Trimming took 7 bases from V and 7 from J, leaving 16 bases between them. Here the CDR3 reads CATSRTGFGEQYF. CDR3 DNA: TGTGCCACCAGCCGAACAGGGTTTGGAGAGCAGTACTTC.

There are a few counts of this clonotype. The chain recombines TRBV20-1 with TRBJ2-5; possible D gene TRBD2, 6 bases. With 6 bases removed from V and 5 bases from J, the gap between germline ends came to 13 bases. Germline values: CDR1 DFQATT, CDR2 SNEGSKA (reference sequence). This CDR3 is built from 12 residues. As DNA, the CDR3 is TGCAGTGCCCAACGGAGGGCCGAGACCCAGTACTTC. It encodes CSAQRRAETQYF.

The V and J genes are TRBV12-3 or TRBV12-4 and TRBJ2-2; TRBD2 might be the D (5 bases). The V and J ends lost 8 bases and 2 bases respectively, with 15 bases between them. The CDR3 is 15 amino acids. The CDR3 DNA reads as TGTGCCAGCGGTCTCGGGGTTTCCAACACCGGGGAGCTGTTTTTT. Protein: CASGLGVSNTGELFF.

This clonotype has only a few counts. This rearrangement joins TRBV6-2 or TRBV6-3 to TRBJ2-7; D is unresolved. The germline gives CDR1 MNHEY, CDR2 SVGEGT. Trimming removed 10 bases at V and 4 bases at J, with 17 bases between. The length of the CDR3 is 13 residues. CDR3: CATEIPLSYEQYF. The DNA for the CDR3 is TGTGCCACCGAGATCCCCCTCAGTTACGAGCAGTACTTC.

Points on this clonotype: The germline gene is not matched at one end of the junction; a read error may be the cause. V usage is TRBV3-1 and J usage is TRBJ2-7, with D unresolved. The length of the CDR3 is 17 residues. CDR1 and CDR2 from the germline V gene are LGHDT and YNNKEL (reference sequence). CDR3 sequence reads: CASSQDPPVEFSYEQCF. The CDR3 nucleotides are TGTGCCAGCAGCCAAGATCCCCCGGTCGAGTTTTCCTACGAGCAGTGCTTC.

V usage is TRBV27 and J usage is TRBJ1-1, with TRBD1 identical over 7 bases. The CDR3 is 13 residues long. From germline, CDR1 is MNHEY and CDR2 SMNVEV (reference sequence). Germline trimming cut 5 bases from V and 9 bases from J; bases unmatched to any gene: 9. The CDR3 loop is CASSTTGASKAFF. The CDR3 bases are TGTGCCAGCAGTACTACAGGGGCAAGCAAAGCTTTCTTT.

This clonotype appeared a few times. This chain uses TRBV5-5 with TRBJ1-1; tentative D call: TRBD1 (5 bases). In germline, CDR1 is SGHKS, CDR2 YYEKEE (reference sequence). V lost 4 bases and J lost 2, with 15 bases in between. This CDR3 region has 15 residues. The CDR3 here is CASSLSPGVNTEAFF. CDR3 sequence (DNA): TGTGCCAGCAGCCTCAGCCCGGGGGTAAACACTGAAGCTTTCTTT.

The V and J genes are TRBV30 and TRBJ1-1, with D hard to call. Trimming removed 3 bases from V and 3 bases from J, with 11 bases in between. The V gene's germline CDR1 is GTSNPN and CDR2 SVGIG (reference sequence). The CDR3 contains 13 residues. This CDR3 reads CAWRTHSDTEAFF. The CDR3 DNA sequence: TGTGCCTGGAGGACCCATTCGGACACTGAAGCTTTCTTT.

This clonotype was picked up many times. The chain employs TRBV12-3 or TRBV12-4 and TRBJ1-5, with D perhaps TRBD1 (6 bases). The CDR3 contains 21 residues. Deletions cut 0 bases from V and 0 bases from J, with 24 bases between. The CDR3 DNA follows: TGTGCCAGCAGTTTAGCCCCGAGGTCTCAGGGAGGGGGATATAGCAATCAGCCCCAGCATTTT. This gives the protein CASSLAPRSQGGGYSNQPQHF.

V gene TRBV3-1 combines with J gene TRBJ1-1, with D possibly TRBD1 on 5 matching bases. Germline CDR1 is LGHDT and CDR2 is YNNKEL (reference sequence). V was clipped by 0 bases and J by 5 bases, with 16 bases between them. CDR3 length equals 16 residues. Here the CDR3 reads CASSQDLVGVRTEAFF. CDR3 in DNA: TGTGCCAGCAGCCAAGATCTTGTGGGGGTGAGGACTGAAGCTTTCTTT.

This chain joins TRBV7-2 and TRBJ2-5; 8 bases align to TRBD2. J was trimmed by 2 bases and V by 1 base; bases with no gene match: 6. Germline V gene data show CDR1 as SGHTA and CDR2 as FQGNSA. The length of the CDR3 is 16 residues. The CDR3 DNA reads TGTGCCAGCAGCTTAGAAGCGGGAGAGGGGCAAGAGACCCAGTACTTC. Protein product: CASSLEAGEGQETQYF.

The chain joins TRBV18 to TRBJ1-1; D may be TRBD1 (6 bases). CDR3 size: 14 residues. V was pared by 5 bases and J by 5 bases, with 15 bases between. Germline lookup yields CDR1 KGHSH and CDR2 LQKENI. The CDR3: CASSTYRVGTEAFF. As DNA, the CDR3 is TGTGCCAGCTCAACCTACAGGGTTGGGACTGAAGCTTTCTTT.

The chain links TRBV20-1 to TRBJ2-7, with D uncertain. The V end lost 1 base, the J end lost 7 bases, and 5 bases lay between the germline ends. The CDR3 contains 10 residues. The germline gives CDR1 DFQATT, CDR2 SNEGSKA (reference sequence). Here the CDR3 reads CSARVEEQYF. The CDR3 region has the DNA TGCAGTGCTAGAGTCGAAGAGCAGTACTTC.